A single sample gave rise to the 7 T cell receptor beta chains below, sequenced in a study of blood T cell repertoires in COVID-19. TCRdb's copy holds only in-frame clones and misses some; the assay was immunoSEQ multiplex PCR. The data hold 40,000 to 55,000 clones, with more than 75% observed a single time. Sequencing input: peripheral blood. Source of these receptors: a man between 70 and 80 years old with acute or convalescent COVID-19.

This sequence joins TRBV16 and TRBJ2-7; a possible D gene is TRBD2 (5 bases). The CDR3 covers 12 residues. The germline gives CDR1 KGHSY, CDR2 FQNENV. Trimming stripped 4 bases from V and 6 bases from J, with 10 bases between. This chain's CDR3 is CASSLNGVEQYF. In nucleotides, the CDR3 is TGTGCCAGCAGCCTCAACGGGGTCGAGCAGTACTTC.

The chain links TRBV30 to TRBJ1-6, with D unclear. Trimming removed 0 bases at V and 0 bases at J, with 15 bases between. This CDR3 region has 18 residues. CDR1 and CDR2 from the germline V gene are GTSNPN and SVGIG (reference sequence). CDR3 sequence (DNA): TGTGCCTGGAGTGTACCCAGAGGCGGAGGCTCCTATAATTCACCCCTCCACTTT. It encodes CAWSVPRGGGSYNSPLHF.

CDR3 DNA sequence: TGCGCCAGCGGGGCTTTTGGGTTCGATGGCTACACCTTC. Translated: CASGAFGFDGYTF. This rearrangement joins TRBV4-3 to TRBJ1-2; possible D gene TRBD1, 5 bases. The ends were cut back, 8 bases at V and 6 bases at J, with 16 bases in the middle. The CDR3 contains 13 residues. Germline CDR1 LGHNA, CDR2 YSLEER.

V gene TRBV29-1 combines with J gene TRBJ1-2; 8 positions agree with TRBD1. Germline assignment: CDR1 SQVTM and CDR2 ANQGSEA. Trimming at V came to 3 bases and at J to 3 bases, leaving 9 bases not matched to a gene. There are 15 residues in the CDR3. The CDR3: CSVDLTGGGYYGYTF. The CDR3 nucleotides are TGCAGCGTTGACCTTACAGGGGGTGGGTACTATGGCTACACCTTC.

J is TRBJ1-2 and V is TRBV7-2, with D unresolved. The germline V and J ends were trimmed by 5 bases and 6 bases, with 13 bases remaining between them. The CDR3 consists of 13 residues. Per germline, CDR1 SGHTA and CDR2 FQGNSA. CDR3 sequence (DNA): TGTGCCAGCAGCCCAGGTCAAGCCCATGGCTACACCTTC. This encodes CASSPGQAHGYTF.

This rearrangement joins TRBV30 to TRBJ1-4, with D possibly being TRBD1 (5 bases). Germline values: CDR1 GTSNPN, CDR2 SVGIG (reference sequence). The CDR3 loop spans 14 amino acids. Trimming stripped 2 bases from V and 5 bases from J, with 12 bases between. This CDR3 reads CAWSMGQVNEKLFF. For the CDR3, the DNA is TGTGCCTGGAGTATGGGGCAGGTCAATGAAAAACTGTTTTTT.

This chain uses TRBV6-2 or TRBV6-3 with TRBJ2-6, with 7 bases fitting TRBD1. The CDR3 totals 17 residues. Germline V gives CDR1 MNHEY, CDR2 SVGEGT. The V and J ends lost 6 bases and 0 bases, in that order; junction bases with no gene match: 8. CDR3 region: CASRPPGQYSGANVLTF. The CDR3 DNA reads TGTGCCAGCAGACCTCCGGGACAGTACTCTGGGGCCAACGTCCTGACTTTC.